Given below is one TCR beta chain in context. The entry originates in a study of control samples from healthy donors and cancer patients. Libraries were prepared by immunoSEQ multiplex PCR; TCRdb keeps only in-frame clonotypes and omits some of them. The sample contains around 94,000 clones, around 86% of which appear only once. Trimming stripped 5 bases from V and 0 bases from J, with 5 bases between. The CDR3 is 12 amino acids. CDR1 is SGHTA and CDR2 is FQGNSA in the germline V gene. The receptor was isolated from a woman in her forties or fifties in good health. This rearrangement joins TRBV7-2 to TRBJ2-7; D is ambiguous. Sequencing was performed on blood. The CDR3 is CASSAISYEQYF. The CDR3 DNA reads TGTGCCAGCAGCGCCATCTCCTACGAGCAGTACTTC.